The 30 T cell receptor beta chains listed next were all sequenced from one sample in a study of blood T cell repertoires in COVID-19. Clones were read by immunoSEQ multiplex PCR, and TCRdb kept only the in-frame ones, dropping some. The sample yields fewer than 85,000 clones, 83% seen once. The sequenced material came from peripheral blood. These receptors were taken from a woman aged 55-69 years with acute or convalescent COVID-19.

This clone was picked up one time. V usage is TRBV30 and J usage is TRBJ1-1, with D maybe TRBD1 (6 bases). V dropped 4 bases and J dropped 1 base, with 10 bases sitting between them. Germline V gene lookup returns CDR1 GTSNPN and CDR2 SVGIG (reference sequence). The CDR3 loop spans 13 amino acids. The CDR3 loop is CAWNRGANTEAFF. Written as DNA, the CDR3 is TGTGCCTGGAACCGGGGGGCGAACACTGAAGCTTTCTTT.

This chain uses TRBV15 with TRBJ1-4; 7 bases line up with TRBD1. The germline gives CDR1 LNHNV, CDR2 YYDKDF (reference sequence). V was pared by 6 bases and J by 3 bases, with 7 bases of the junction left unmatched. This CDR3 is 15 amino acids long. The CDR3 DNA follows: TGTGCCACCAGAGAGGGGGCCGTGGCTAATGAAAAACTGTTTTTT. The encoded protein is CATREGAVANEKLFF. Looking up the rest from reference TRBV15 and TRBJ1-4 gives the full variable domain: DAMVIQNPRYQVTQFGKPVTLSCSQTLNHNVMYWYQQKSSQAPKLLFHYYDKDFNNEADTPDNFQSRRPNTSFCFLDIRSPGLGDTAMYLCATREGAVANEKLFFGSGTQLSVL.

This clone has only a few counts. The chain carries TRBV6-1 and TRBJ2-3; 11 bases fit TRBD1. The CDR3 totals 16 residues. With V trimmed by 0 bases and J by 8 bases, 7 bases remained unmatched. The V gene's germline CDR1 is MNHNS and CDR2 SASEGT. The CDR3 spells CASSEAAGQGASTQYF. CDR3 DNA: TGTGCCAGCAGTGAAGCAGCAGGACAGGGGGCAAGTACGCAGTATTTT.

V gene TRBV25-1 combines with J gene TRBJ1-1, with D perhaps TRBD1 (6 bases). Trimming removed 4 bases at V and 4 bases at J, with 13 bases between. The CDR3 has 14 residues. Germline V gives CDR1 MGHDK, CDR2 SYGVNS. In nucleotides, the CDR3 is TGTGCCAGCAGTGGAGCAGCGGGGGCCACTGAAGCTTTCTTT. Its protein product is CASSGAAGATEAFF.

CDR3 DNA sequence: TGTGCCAGCAGGCAGGGTCCCGGTGGGTACAATGAGCAGTTCTTC. Protein: CASRQGPGGYNEQFF. The genes are TRBV6-5 and TRBJ2-1, with a possible D match to TRBD1 (5 bases). The germline V and J ends were trimmed by 6 bases and 4 bases, with 16 bases remaining between them. The CDR3 covers 15 residues. Germline values: CDR1 MNHEY, CDR2 SVGAGI.

The chain couples TRBV9 to TRBJ2-3, with 8 bases identical to TRBD2. This CDR3 spans 15 amino acids. Germline V CDR1 and CDR2: SGDLS, YYNGEE. J lost 0 bases, V lost 5 bases, and 5 bases had no gene match. The DNA for the CDR3 is TGTGCCAGCAGGAGAGCGGGGGATAGCACAGATACGCAGTATTTT. It is translated as CASRRAGDSTDTQYF.

The V call is TRBV6-5, the J call TRBJ1-1; unclear D gene. This CDR3 comprises 14 residues. V lost 4 bases, J lost 1 base, and 10 bases lay in between. Germline values: CDR1 MNHEY, CDR2 SVGAGI. The CDR3 DNA reads as TGTGCCAGCAGTTTCTCGGCTGCGAACACTGAAGCTTTCTTT. It specifies CASSFSAANTEAFF.

This clone was seen a single time. The V call is TRBV24-1, the J call TRBJ2-2; D possibly corresponds to TRBD1 (6 bases). The germline V and J ends were trimmed by 4 bases and 5 bases, with 16 bases remaining between them. Germline CDR1 is KGHDR and CDR2 is SFDVKD. The CDR3 runs 16 residues. In DNA form, the CDR3 reads TGTGCCACCAGTGACGCCCTACAGGGTAAAACCGGGGAGCTGTTTTTT. Amino acids: CATSDALQGKTGELFF.

This clone occurred once. The chain combines TRBV5-1 with TRBJ1-4; perhaps TRBD1 as D (5 bases). CDR1 is SGHRS, CDR2 YFSETQ, per germline. V shed 4 bases and J shed 6 bases, with 22 bases lying between them. The CDR3 is 17 residues long. In DNA, the CDR3 is TGCGCCAGCAGCACCGGGCTTACCCGGGGGTTCGATGAAAAACTGTTTTTT. Its translation: CASSTGLTRGFDEKLFF.

This chain uses TRBV19 with TRBJ1-1, with D possibly matching TRBD1 (6 bases). CDR3 length equals 16 residues. Trimming removed 3 bases from V and 4 bases from J, with 18 bases in between. Germline values: CDR1 LNHDA, CDR2 SQIVND (reference sequence). CDR3 region: CASSIAGAHRSTEAFF. The CDR3 nucleotides read TGTGCCAGTAGTATCGCGGGGGCGCATCGTTCCACTGAAGCTTTCTTT.

The chain has TRBV19 and TRBJ2-1, with 7 bases matching TRBD1. CDR1 LNHDA and CDR2 SQIVND come from the germline V gene (reference sequence). This CDR3 spans 14 amino acids. V was pared by 7 bases and J by 4 bases, with 7 bases of the junction left unmatched. The chain's CDR3 is CASKNAGGYNEQFF. The CDR3 DNA reads TGTGCCAGTAAAAACGCAGGGGGTTACAATGAGCAGTTCTTC.

The chain couples TRBV9 to TRBJ2-2; 7 nucleotides match TRBD2. Germline values: CDR1 SGDLS, CDR2 YYNGEE. Losses at the gene ends were 4 bases for V and 2 bases for J; bases not matched to a gene: 5. The CDR3 has 15 residues. In DNA, the CDR3 is TGTGCCAGCAGCTCCGGGACTACCAACACCGGGGAGCTGTTTTTT. Translating it yields CASSSGTTNTGELFF.

The rearrangement uses TRBV9 and TRBJ1-5, with a tentative D call TRBD1 (5 bases). Germline CDR1 SGDLS, CDR2 YYNGEE. This CDR3 comprises 13 residues. V lost 2 bases and J lost 6, with 9 bases in between. The CDR3 spells CASSVDSFQPQHF. In DNA, the CDR3 is TGTGCCAGCAGCGTTGACAGTTTTCAGCCCCAGCATTTT.

The chain carries TRBV3-1 (or the pseudogene TRBV3-2) and TRBJ1-1; perhaps TRBD1 as D (5 bases). Trimming cost V 4 bases and J 5 bases, with 14 bases left between them. This CDR3 region has 14 residues. Germline V CDR1 and CDR2: LGHDT, YNNKEL (reference sequence). The CDR3 spells CASSPSGGRTEAFF. The CDR3 DNA follows: TGTGCCAGCAGCCCTTCCGGGGGTCGAACTGAAGCTTTCTTT.

The rearrangement uses TRBV29-1 and TRBJ2-7; 7 bases agree with TRBD2. The CDR3 is 13 residues long. Germline lookup yields CDR1 SQVTM and CDR2 ANQGSEA. Germline trimming cut 5 bases from V and 2 bases from J; bases unmatched to any gene: 6. Here the CDR3 DNA reads TGCAGCGTTTCCTCTAGCGGCACCTACGAGCAGTACTTC. Protein product: CSVSSSGTYEQYF.

This clone appeared a few times. The gene calls are TRBV11-2 and TRBJ1-2, with 7 bases matching TRBD1. V shed 5 bases, J shed 7 bases, and the junction held 7 bases outside the gene matches. This CDR3 is built from 13 residues. Germline CDR1 is SGHAT and CDR2 is FQNNGV. The CDR3 protein is CASSPQGESGYTF. The CDR3 region has the DNA TGTGCCAGCAGCCCTCAGGGGGAGAGTGGCTACACCTTC.

Only one count was recorded for this clone. The CDR3 DNA sequence: TGTGCCTGTACTGATAACTATGGCTACACCTTC. Translating gives CACTDNYGYTF. The genes are TRBV30 and TRBJ1-2; D is uncertain. From germline, CDR1 is GTSNPN and CDR2 SVGIG (reference sequence). V was shortened by 6 bases and J by 1 base, with 6 bases between the two germline ends. The CDR3 consists of 11 residues.

The rearrangement uses TRBV5-6 and TRBJ2-2; D is unclear. V shed 0 bases and J shed 0 bases, with 9 bases lying between them. The CDR3 runs 16 residues. Per germline, CDR1 SGHDT and CDR2 YYEEEE. CDR3 protein: CASSLDRTSNTGELFF. The CDR3, as DNA: TGTGCCAGCAGCTTGGACAGAACCTCGAACACCGGGGAGCTGTTTTTT.

The chain links TRBV30 to TRBJ1-6; 8 bases agree with TRBD1. The germline CDR1 and CDR2 sequences are GTSNPN and SVGIG (reference sequence). The CDR3 runs 13 residues. Trimming at V came to 1 base and at J to 7 bases, leaving 0 bases not matched to a gene. The CDR3 loop reads CAWSGQGNSPLHF. The CDR3 DNA reads as TGTGCCTGGAGTGGACAGGGGAATTCACCCCTCCACTTT.

This clone was seen a single time. The chain couples TRBV7-2 to TRBJ1-3; TRBD1 is a possible D gene (5 bases). CDR1 is SGHTA and CDR2 is FQGNSA in the germline V gene. The CDR3 is 16 residues long. Trimming took off 0 bases at V and 4 bases at J, with 13 bases between the two ends. CDR3 residues: CASSLAVQGSGNTIYF. For the CDR3, the DNA is TGTGCCAGCAGCTTAGCAGTTCAGGGTTCGGGAAACACCATATATTTT.

In this sample, this clone turned up a few times. The genes are TRBV6-5 and TRBJ1-1, with TRBD1 identical over 8 bases. Germline trimming cut 5 bases from V and 4 bases from J; bases unmatched to any gene: 6. The CDR3 is 14 amino acids. CDR1 and CDR2 from the germline V gene are MNHEY and SVGAGI. The CDR3 bases are TGTGCCAGCAGTCACAGGGGGGAAGGCACTGAAGCTTTCTTT. Protein sequence: CASSHRGEGTEAFF.

Here the CDR3 reads CASIPGGRGRAFF. The CDR3 DNA is TGTGCCAGCATCCCGGGGGGGCGCGGGAGAGCTTTCTTT. The genes are TRBV6-5 and TRBJ1-1, with D tentatively TRBD1 (6 bases). Trimming pared 7 bases from V and 10 bases from J, leaving 19 bases between. The CDR3 loop spans 13 amino acids. Germline V lookup: CDR1 MNHEY, CDR2 SVGAGI.

This clone has a single count. V is TRBV24-1 and J is TRBJ1-6; D is unresolved. Trimming removed 4 bases from V and 14 bases from J, with 11 bases in between. The CDR3 sequence is 12 residues long. Germline V gene sequence: CDR1 KGHDR, CDR2 SFDVKD. In nucleotides, the CDR3 is TGTGCCACCAGTGAACCCCGGAGGGCCCTCCACTTT. This codes for CATSEPRRALHF.

The chain is built from TRBV10-3 and TRBJ1-1; 7 bases line up with TRBD1. From germline, CDR1 is ENHRY and CDR2 SYGVKD. CDR3 size: 14 residues. V dropped 11 bases and J dropped 1; count of bases not matched to a gene: 10. DNA for the CDR3: TGTGCCGCGACCGGACAGGCAACGAACACTGAAGCTTTCTTT. It translates to CAATGQATNTEAFF.

This clone was found once. The rearrangement joins TRBV27 to TRBJ2-5; D ambiguous. Trimming took 5 bases from V and 5 from J, leaving 24 bases between them. Per germline, CDR1 MNHEY and CDR2 SMNVEV (reference sequence). The CDR3 has 17 amino acids. DNA for the CDR3: TGTGCCAGCAGTCCCCTGACATACCAAAGTCGGATTGAGACCCAGTACTTC. This translates into CASSPLTYQSRIETQYF.

V gene TRBV12-5 combines with J gene TRBJ2-1; 8 bases align to TRBD1. Trimming removed 5 bases from V and 6 bases from J; junction bases left unmatched: 9. The CDR3 spans 15 residues. CDR1 is LGHNT, CDR2 FRNRAP, per germline. The CDR3 spells CASGLQGAHSNEQFF. The CDR3 DNA follows: TGTGCTAGTGGTCTCCAGGGGGCGCATAGCAATGAGCAGTTCTTC.

This rearrangement joins TRBV21-1 to TRBJ1-2; the D call of TRBD1 is as the table states it, not checked on the DNA. TRBV21-1 is a documented pseudogene. The CDR3 covers 20 residues. The chain's CDR3 is CASSNRDRGLNPPQREGYTF. In DNA form, the CDR3 reads TGTGCCAGCAGCAATAGGGACAGGGGGCTGAATCCCCCACAGCGTGAGGGCTACACCTTC.

The chain uses TRBV9 and TRBJ2-6, with D maybe TRBD2 (6 bases). Germline values: CDR1 SGDLS, CDR2 YYNGEE. CDR3 length equals 15 residues. V lost 4 bases and J lost 1, with 9 bases in between. CDR3 sequence reads: CASSPRGSGANVLTF. DNA of the CDR3: TGTGCCAGCAGCCCCCGGGGGTCTGGGGCCAACGTCCTGACTTTC.

A single count supports this clone. The V call is TRBV19, the J call TRBJ1-1; 9 nucleotides match TRBD1. CDR3 length: 14 amino acids. Germline CDR1 and CDR2: LNHDA and SQIVND (reference sequence). Trimming at V came to 7 bases and at J to 4 bases, leaving 7 bases not matched to a gene. CDR3 sequence (DNA): TGTGCCAGTAACTCACAGGGGGCTCCCACTGAAGCTTTCTTT. Translation gives CASNSQGAPTEAFF.

V usage is TRBV24-1 and J usage is TRBJ1-5, with TRBD1 identical over 8 bases. Unmatched junction bases numbered 2, after V lost 4 bases and J lost 7 bases. CDR3 length: 13 residues. CDR1 is KGHDR, CDR2 SFDVKD, per germline. The CDR3 protein is CATSETGVQPQHF. DNA of the CDR3: TGTGCCACCAGTGAGACAGGGGTGCAGCCCCAGCATTTT.